The next 9 T cell receptor beta chains were all read from a single sample in a study of blood T cells in healthy people across ages. Combining a sample-barcoded 5' primer with a J-beta primer mix, a second PCR ran for roughly 7 to 11 cycles. One entry per CDR3 protein, called by TCRdb with MiXCR from the 5' RACE reads. The table includes some 890,000 distinct CDR3 sequences, just under 30% detected once. The sample was also reused in another study, on T cells of mothers and their children.

The sample was blood. All receptors come from a woman aged 40-49 years in good health.

The chain links TRBV7-9 to TRBJ2-4; 7 nucleotides agree with TRBD2. The V gene end was trimmed by 5 bases and the J gene end by 13 bases; junction bases not matched to a gene: 14. CDR1 and CDR2 (germline): SEHNR, FQNEAQ (reference sequence). CDR3 length: 14 residues. The CDR3 loop reads CASSQPGGGNEQYF. The CDR3 DNA reads TGTGCCAGCAGCCAACCTGGGGGGGGAAATGAGCAGTACTTC.

The chain couples TRBV28 to TRBJ2-3; the D is unclear. Between the trimmed V and J ends, which lost 4 bases and 0 bases, there was a span of 11 bases. There are 15 residues in the CDR3. Germline lookup yields CDR1 MDHEN and CDR2 SYDVKM. CDR3 coding DNA: TGTGCCAGCAGTTCCCTAGTTATTAGCACAGATACGCAGTATTTT. Residues: CASSSLVISTDTQYF.

This clonotype occurred a few times. This chain connects TRBV10-3 to TRBJ2-1; D unresolved. CDR3 length equals 20 residues. Per the germline V gene, CDR1 is ENHRY and CDR2 is SYGVKD. Trimming removed 3 bases from V and 1 base from J, with 25 bases in between. CDR3 coding DNA: TGTGCCATCAGTGACCCAACAATGAAACCGGGCCAACATTCCTACAATGAGCAGTTCTTC. Protein sequence: CAISDPTMKPGQHSYNEQFF.

The chain has TRBV5-4 and TRBJ2-3; unclear D gene. V lost 4 bases to trimming and J lost 4 bases, with 10 bases between them. The germline CDR1 and CDR2 sequences are SGHNT and YYREEE (reference sequence). The CDR3 loop spans 13 amino acids. DNA for the CDR3: TGTGCCAGCAGCCCACGTTATGCAGATACGCAGTATTTT. Translation gives CASSPRYADTQYF. Supplemented by reference TRBV5-4 and TRBJ2-3, the full variable domain reads ETGVTQSPTHLIKTRGQQVTLRCSSQSGHNTVSWYQQALGQGPQFIFQYYREEENGRGNFPPRFSGLQFPNYSSELNVNALELDDSALYLCASSPRYADTQYFGPGTRLTVL.

The chain employs TRBV7-2 and TRBJ1-6; D might be TRBD1 (6 bases). CDR1 is SGHTA and CDR2 is FQGNSA in the germline V gene. The CDR3 has 14 residues. V lost 5 bases to trimming and J lost 9 bases, with 14 bases between them. CDR3 protein: CASSRDRKGSPLHF. The CDR3 DNA follows: TGTGCCAGCAGCCGAGACAGGAAGGGTTCACCCCTCCACTTT.

The gene calls are TRBV7-9 and TRBJ1-1; the D gene is possibly TRBD1 (6 bases). V dropped 6 bases and J dropped 6 bases, with 14 bases sitting between them. Germline assignment: CDR1 SEHNR and CDR2 FQNEAQ (reference sequence). The CDR3 has 13 amino acids. CDR3 region: CASSYQGGAEAFF. CDR3 sequence (DNA): TGTGCCAGCAGTTATCAAGGGGGGGCTGAAGCTTTCTTT.

This chain connects TRBV5-1 to TRBJ2-7; TRBD1 agrees at 7 bases. There are 15 residues in the CDR3. In germline, CDR1 is SGHRS, CDR2 YFSETQ. V trimming: 4 bases; J trimming: 0 bases; junction bases outside the gene matches: 7. CDR3 amino acids: CASSLGTVPSYEQYF. DNA of the CDR3: TGCGCCAGCAGCCTCGGGACAGTTCCCTCCTACGAGCAGTACTTC.

The sample holds a few counts of this clonotype. This chain connects TRBV7-2 to TRBJ2-3, with D tentatively TRBD1 (7 bases). This CDR3 comprises 15 residues. Germline lookup yields CDR1 SGHTA and CDR2 FQGNSA. Trimming took 6 bases from V and 0 from J, leaving 13 bases between them. In DNA, the CDR3 is TGTGCCAGCAGATCAGGGGGGCGGAGCACAGATACGCAGTATTTT. Translating gives CASRSGGRSTDTQYF.

The chain couples TRBV24-1 to TRBJ2-3, with D perhaps assigned TRBD1 or TRBD2 (5 bases each). CDR3 length: 16 amino acids. V was clipped by 9 bases and J by 1 base, with 19 bases between them. Germline CDR1 KGHDR, CDR2 SFDVKD. CDR3 loop: CATYEPRDGRTDTQYF. The CDR3 DNA reads as TGTGCCACCTACGAGCCCCGGGACGGGCGCACAGATACGCAGTATTTT.